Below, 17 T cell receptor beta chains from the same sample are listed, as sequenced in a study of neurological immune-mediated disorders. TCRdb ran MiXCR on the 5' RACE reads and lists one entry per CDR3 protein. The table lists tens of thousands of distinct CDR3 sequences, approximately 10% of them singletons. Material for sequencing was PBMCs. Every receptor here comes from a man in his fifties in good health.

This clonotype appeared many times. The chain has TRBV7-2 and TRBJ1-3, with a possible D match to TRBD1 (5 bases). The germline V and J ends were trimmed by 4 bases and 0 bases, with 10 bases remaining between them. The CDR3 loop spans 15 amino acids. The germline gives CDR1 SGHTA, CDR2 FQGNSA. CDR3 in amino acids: CASSSDSISGNTIYF. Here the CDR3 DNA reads TGTGCCAGCAGCTCTGACAGTATCTCTGGAAACACCATATATTTT.

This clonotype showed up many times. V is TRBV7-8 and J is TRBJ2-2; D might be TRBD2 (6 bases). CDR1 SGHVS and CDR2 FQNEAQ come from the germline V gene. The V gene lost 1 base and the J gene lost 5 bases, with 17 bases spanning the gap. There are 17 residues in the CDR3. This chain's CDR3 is CASSLVRWGEPTGELFF. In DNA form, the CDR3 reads TGTGCCAGCAGCTTAGTGAGATGGGGGGAACCTACCGGGGAGCTGTTTTTT.

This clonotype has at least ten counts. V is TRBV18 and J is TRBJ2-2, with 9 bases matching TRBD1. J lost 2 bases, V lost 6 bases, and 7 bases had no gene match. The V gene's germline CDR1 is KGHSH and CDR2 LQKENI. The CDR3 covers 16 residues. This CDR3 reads CASSAGTGINTGELFF. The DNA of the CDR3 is TGTGCCAGCTCCGCCGGGACAGGGATAAACACCGGGGAGCTGTTTTTT.

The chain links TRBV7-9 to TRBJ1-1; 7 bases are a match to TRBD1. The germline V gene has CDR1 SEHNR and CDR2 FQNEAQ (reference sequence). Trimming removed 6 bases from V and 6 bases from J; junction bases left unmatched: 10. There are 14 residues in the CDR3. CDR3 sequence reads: CASSPDTGEPEAFF. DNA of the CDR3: TGTGCCAGCAGTCCCGATACAGGGGAACCTGAAGCTTTCTTT.

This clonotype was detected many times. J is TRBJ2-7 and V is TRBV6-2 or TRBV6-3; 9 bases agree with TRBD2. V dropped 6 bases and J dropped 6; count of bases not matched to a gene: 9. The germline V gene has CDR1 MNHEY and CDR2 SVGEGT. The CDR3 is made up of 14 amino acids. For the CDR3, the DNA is TGTGCCAGCAGGCTAGCGGGGTTAACTCTCGAGCAGTACTTC. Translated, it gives CASRLAGLTLEQYF.

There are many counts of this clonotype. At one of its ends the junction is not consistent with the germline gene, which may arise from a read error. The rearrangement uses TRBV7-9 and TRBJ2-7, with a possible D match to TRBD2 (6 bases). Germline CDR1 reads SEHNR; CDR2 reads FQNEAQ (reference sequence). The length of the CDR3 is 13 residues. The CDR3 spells CASSPSGGASWDF. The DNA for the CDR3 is TGTGCCAGCAGCCCATCTGGCGGGGCTTCATGGGACTTC.

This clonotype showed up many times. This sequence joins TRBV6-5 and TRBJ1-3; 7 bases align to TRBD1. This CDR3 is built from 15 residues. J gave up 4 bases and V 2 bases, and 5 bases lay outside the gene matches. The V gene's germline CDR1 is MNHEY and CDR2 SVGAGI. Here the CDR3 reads CASSYGQGVGNTIYF. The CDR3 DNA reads TGTGCCAGCAGTTACGGGCAGGGGGTCGGAAACACCATATATTTT.

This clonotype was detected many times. The CDR3 DNA reads TGTGCCAGCAGCTCCGGACCCGGCAGGAGGGATTCACCCCTCCACTTT. Its translation: CASSSGPGRRDSPLHF. The rearrangement links TRBV7-2 to TRBJ1-6; D gene unclear. In germline, CDR1 is SGHTA, CDR2 FQGNSA. This CDR3 contains 16 residues. V lost 4 bases and J 8 bases, leaving 18 bases between the germline ends.

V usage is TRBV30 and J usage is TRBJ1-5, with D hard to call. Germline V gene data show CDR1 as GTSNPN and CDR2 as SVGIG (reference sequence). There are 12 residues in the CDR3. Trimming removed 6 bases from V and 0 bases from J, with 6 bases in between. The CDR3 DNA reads TGTGCCTGTCAGGTTAGCAATCAGCCCCAGCATTTT. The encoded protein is CACQVSNQPQHF.

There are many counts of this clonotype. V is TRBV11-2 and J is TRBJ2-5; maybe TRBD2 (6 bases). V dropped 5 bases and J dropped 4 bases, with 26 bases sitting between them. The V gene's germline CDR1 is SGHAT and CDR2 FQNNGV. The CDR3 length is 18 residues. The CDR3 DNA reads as TGTGCCAGCAGCAAAAGGAGTACGGTTCAGCGGGCCGGAGAGACCCAGTACTTC. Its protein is CASSKRSTVQRAGETQYF.

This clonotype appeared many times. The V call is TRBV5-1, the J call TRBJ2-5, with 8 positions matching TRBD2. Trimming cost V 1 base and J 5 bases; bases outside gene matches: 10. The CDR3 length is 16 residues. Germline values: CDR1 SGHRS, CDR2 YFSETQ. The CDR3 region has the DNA TGCGCCAGCAGCTTGATCCTAGCGGGTGGTGGGGAGACCCAGTACTTC. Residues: CASSLILAGGGETQYF.

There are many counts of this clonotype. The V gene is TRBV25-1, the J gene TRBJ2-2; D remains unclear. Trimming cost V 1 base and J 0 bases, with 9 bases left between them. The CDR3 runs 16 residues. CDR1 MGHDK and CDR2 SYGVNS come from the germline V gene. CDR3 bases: TGTGCCAGCAGTGAATCAGAGAAACCGAACACCGGGGAGCTGTTTTTT. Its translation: CASSESEKPNTGELFF.

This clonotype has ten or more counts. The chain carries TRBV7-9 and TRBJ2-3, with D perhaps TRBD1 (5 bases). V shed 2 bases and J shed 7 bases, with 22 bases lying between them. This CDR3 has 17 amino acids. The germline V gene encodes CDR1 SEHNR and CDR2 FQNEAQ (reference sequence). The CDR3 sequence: CASSLSSGRERRNTQYF. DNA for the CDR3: TGTGCCAGCAGCTTAAGTTCCGGCAGGGAAAGGCGGAATACGCAGTATTTT.

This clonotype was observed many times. For the CDR3, the DNA is TGCAGTGCTAAGGCTGGGGGAACCGGGGAGCTGTTTTTT. Protein product: CSAKAGGTGELFF. The gene calls are TRBV20-1 and TRBJ2-2, with D possibly being TRBD1 or TRBD2 (5 bases each). The CDR3 consists of 13 residues. Germline lookup yields CDR1 DFQATT and CDR2 SNEGSKA (reference sequence). Trimming pared 4 bases from V and 5 bases from J, leaving 11 bases between.

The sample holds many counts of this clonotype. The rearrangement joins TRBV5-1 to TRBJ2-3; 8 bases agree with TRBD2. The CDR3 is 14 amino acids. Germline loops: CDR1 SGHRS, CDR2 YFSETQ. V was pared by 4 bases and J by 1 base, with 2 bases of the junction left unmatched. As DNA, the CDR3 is TGCGCCAGCAGCCGGGAGGGAGGCACAGATACGCAGTATTTT. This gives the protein CASSREGGTDTQYF.

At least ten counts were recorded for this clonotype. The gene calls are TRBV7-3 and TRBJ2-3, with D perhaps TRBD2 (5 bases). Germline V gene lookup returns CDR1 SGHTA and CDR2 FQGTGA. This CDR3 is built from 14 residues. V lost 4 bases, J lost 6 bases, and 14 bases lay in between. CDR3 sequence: CASSSLAHADTQYF. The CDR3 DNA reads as TGTGCCAGCAGCTCTCTAGCACACGCTGATACGCAGTATTTT.

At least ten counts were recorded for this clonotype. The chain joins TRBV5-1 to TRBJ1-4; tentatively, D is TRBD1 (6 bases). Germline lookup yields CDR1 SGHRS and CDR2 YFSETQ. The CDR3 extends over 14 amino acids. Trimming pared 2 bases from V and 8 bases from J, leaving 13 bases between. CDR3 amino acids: CASSFRGPGEKLFF. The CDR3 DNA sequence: TGCGCCAGCAGCTTCCGGGGGCCAGGGGAAAAACTGTTTTTT.